These T cell receptor beta chains were read from a single sample in a study of blood T cell repertoires in COVID-19. Method: immunoSEQ multiplex PCR; TCRdb's copy keeps in-frame clones and lacks some. The table records about 230,000 clones, around 88% of them present only once. The sequenced sample consisted of PBMCs or T cells enriched from blood (not recorded which). The receptor set was obtained from a woman aged 40-49 years with acute COVID-19. Both conserved end residues are part of each CDR3. D genes are given only for firm matches.

j_call d_call v_call cdr3_aa cdr3_nt
TRBJ1-1 . TRBV7-2 CASSLQGSTEAFF TGTGCCAGCAGCCTCCAGGGGAGCACTGAAGCTTTCTTT
TRBJ2-7 . TRBV6-5 CASSYRGRPLQYEQYF TGTGCCAGCAGTTACAGAGGTCGGCCCCTCCAGTACGAGCAGTACTTC
TRBJ1-1 . TRBV7-6 CASSPRSEAFF TGTGCCAGCAGCCCCCGGAGTGAAGCTTTCTTT
TRBJ1-4 TRBD1 TRBV11-2 CASSVPGQSYPVHEKLFF TGTGCCAGCAGCGTCCCGGGACAGAGCTACCCAGTACATGAAAAACTGTTTTTT
TRBJ1-5 . TRBV19 CASSIPVGRPQHF TGTGCCAGTAGTATCCCCGTGGGCAGACCCCAGCATTTT
TRBJ1-2 . TRBV9 CASSDLNGYTF TGTGCCAGCAGCGACCTAAATGGCTACACCTTC
TRBJ1-1 . TRBV7-2 CASSIMGEVVRAFF TGTGCCAGCAGCATAATGGGGGAGGTGGTAAGAGCTTTCTTT
TRBJ1-6 . TRBV30 CAWSVPYREGYNSPLHF TGTGCCTGGAGTGTACCTTATCGAGAGGGCTATAATTCACCCCTCCACTTT
TRBJ1-3 TRBD1 TRBV4-3 CASSQDGDRSSGNTIYF TGCGCCAGCAGCCAAGATGGGGACAGGAGCTCTGGAAACACCATATATTTT
TRBJ2-2 . TRBV9 CASSVFMVANTGELFF TGTGCCAGCAGCGTATTTATGGTAGCGAACACCGGGGAGCTGTTTTTT
TRBJ2-3 . TRBV5-6 CASSLTGSDTQYF TGTGCCAGCAGCTTGACGGGGTCAGATACGCAGTATTTT
TRBJ2-1 . TRBV7-9 CASSLVGDEQFF TGTGCCAGCAGCTTAGTAGGGGATGAGCAGTTCTTC
TRBJ2-3 . TRBV5-4 CASSSARVRSTDTQYF TGTGCCAGCAGCTCCGCGCGAGTTAGATCCACAGATACGCAGTATTTT
TRBJ1-6 . TRBV5-1 CASSSGVGIIISPLHF TGCGCCAGCAGCTCCGGCGTCGGGATCATCATTTCACCCCTCCACTTT
TRBJ2-3 . TRBV6-5 CASSYSGVMADTQYF TGTGCCAGCAGTTACTCGGGAGTCATGGCCGATACGCAGTATTTT
TRBJ1-6 . TRBV19 CASSISQGRISLHF TGTGCCAGTAGTATATCGCAGGGGCGGATATCCCTCCACTTT